This T cell receptor (beta chain) was sequenced during a study of T cell responses to AZD1222 COVID-19 vaccine. Study findings and constraints: Baseline serology detected seropositivity in only 5 or 6 AZD1222 recipients. The sample set comprised mostly white British donors with more females, and clonal diversity was possibly underestimated. Close to half of all spike-specific TCRs reportedly target regions of the variants that are unmutated. Distributed over spike, vaccine-associated CD4 TCRs predominated at 160-218 and 743-854.

The assay was immunoSEQ multiplex PCR, and TCRdb's table has in-frame clones only and misses some. Found here are under 200,000 clones, 88% of them singletons; the top ten hold roughly 5.5%. The CDR3 covers 11 residues. CDR1 is SQVTM, CDR2 ANQGSEA, per germline. The trim removed 4 bases at V and 8 bases at J, leaving 4 bases unmatched. Notes on this clone: Antigen unknown.

This sample comprised peripheral blood, obtained on day 0 of AZD1222 vaccination. The chain combines TRBV29-1 with TRBJ1-1; 7 bases are a match to TRBD1. The receptor comes from an adult in good health. The DNA of the CDR3 is TGCAGCGTTGGACAGGGCGGGGAAGCTTTCTTT. Encoded protein: CSVGQGGEAFF.